This paragraph reports one TCR beta chain. While infection was still active, Seattle patients were enrolled and then followed longitudinally. This entry comes from a study of blood T cell repertoires in COVID-19. Study overall: The United States, Italy and Spain were the sources of the acute and convalescent COVID-19 samples.

CDR1 is MNHEY, CDR2 SMNVEV, per germline (reference sequence). Trimming removed 7 bases from V and 6 bases from J, with 9 bases in between. This CDR3 comprises 12 residues. Original data processing: Amplification from reference gene primers served as the basis for estimated nucleated cell counts. The repertoire was sequenced with immunoSEQ multiplex PCR; TCRdb's copy has only in-frame clones and lacks some. From that table come the V and J calls and clone size; the DNA was used to work out D and trimming. The sample has over 200,000 clones, 90% to 95% seen once. Sequencing was performed on peripheral blood. This TCR came from a man aged 55 to 69 with COVID-19, enrolled during active disease. The chain uses TRBV27 and TRBJ2-2, with D unclear. The CDR3 region has the DNA TGTGCCAGCAAGCTATTCGCCGGGGAGCTGTTTTTT. It is translated as CASKLFAGELFF.